The entry below gives a single T cell receptor beta chain sequence along with its context. Antigen specificity is unknown. The data stem from a study of PD-L1 blockade in urothelial cancer. Turning to the study itself: The patients had undergone anywhere from 0 to 3 prior chemotherapy regimens. The authors examined blood 3 weeks (second dose) and 6 weeks after treatment start.

General observations from the study: Where pretreatment blood TCR clonality fell below the median, better survival was predicted. Enhanced expansion of tumor-associated blood clones at 3 weeks characterized durable-benefit patients.

This table comes from immunoSEQ multiplex PCR, and its TCRdb copy is limited to in-frame clones, with some not included. The sample records 35,000 to 45,000 clones, 88% being singletons. The TCR comes from a woman aged 55 to 70 with urothelial cancer. Sequenced here: PBMCs, sampled around atezolizumab (anti-PD-L1) treatment.

CDR3 sequence: CASSQGGTGDGYTF. In nucleotides, the CDR3 is TGTGCCAGCAGCCAAGGGGGGACAGGGGATGGCTACACCTTC. The rearrangement links TRBV28 to TRBJ1-2, with 10 bases identical to TRBD1. CDR3 length: 14 amino acids. Germline trimming cut 6 bases from V and 6 bases from J; bases unmatched to any gene: 7. Germline CDR1 is MDHEN and CDR2 is SYDVKM.